This T cell receptor beta chain comes out of a study of vaccination and CD4 T cells after COVID-19. About the research overall: The post-vaccine samples came a median 72 days after dose two (range 14 to 241).

Oncomine TCR Beta short-read sequencing was applied to DNA from cultured CD4+ T cells. TCRdb re-analysed the PCR reads in MiXCR, keeping a single row per CDR3 protein. The data show roughly 24,000 distinct CDR3 sequences, with less than 50% seen just once and under 13% held by the top ten. Germline lookup yields CDR1 LNHDA and CDR2 SQIVND (reference sequence). The V segment lost 5 bases and the J segment 2 bases; nucleotides outside the gene matches: 1. The CDR3 runs to 13 residues. Treatment noted: roughly 11-day PBMC culture with coronavirus spike peptide pools or control peptides (ViraFEST assay). Findings and caveats of the study: In convalescent patients, 304 of 307 vaccine-specific clones were mono-reactive for SARS-CoV-2 spike. The study examined relatively few convalescent patients and included no early post-infection timepoints. In convalescent patients, a median about 86% of reactive clones appeared only post-vaccination.

Concerning this clonotype itself: Its antigen is not identified.

The sample was CD4+ T cells from blood, cultured in vitro. The sequence derives from a human donor who had recovered from COVID-19. This chain connects TRBV19 to TRBJ1-2; TRBD1 aligns across 8 bases. This CDR3 reads CASSRTGNYGYTF. CDR3 coding DNA: TGTGCCAGTAGTCGGACAGGGAACTATGGCTACACCTTC. Full variable domain (rest looked up from reference TRBV19 and TRBJ1-2): DGGITQSPKYLFRKEGQNVTLSCEQNLNHDAMYWYRQDPGQGLRLIYYSQIVNDFQKGDIAEGYSVSREKKESFPLTVTSAQKNPTAFYLCASSRTGNYGYTFGSGTRLTVV.